One and the same sample provided the 26 T cell receptor beta chains below, sequenced in a study of blood T cell repertoires in COVID-19. Libraries were prepared by immunoSEQ multiplex PCR; TCRdb keeps only in-frame clonotypes and omits some of them. This sample yields 150,000 to 200,000 clones, of which about 85% are seen a single time; 20% to 25% belongs to the top ten. The material sequenced was peripheral blood. The receptors stem from a man aged 55-75 years with active or convalescent COVID-19.

This clone has more than one count but fewer than ten. The chain links TRBV3-1 (or the pseudogene TRBV3-2) to TRBJ1-1, with D possibly matching TRBD1 (6 bases). Germline V CDR1 and CDR2: LGHDT, YNNKEL (reference sequence). The CDR3 is 15 residues long. Trimming left V 2 bases short and J 4 bases short, with 14 bases between. CDR3 sequence (DNA): TGTGCCAGCAGCCAATGGGCACAAGGGGGCACTGAAGCTTTCTTT. Its protein is CASSQWAQGGTEAFF.

The chain joins TRBV6-5 to TRBJ1-5; D is unclear. The CDR3 is 13 residues long. Germline V CDR1 and CDR2: MNHEY, SVGAGI. The V gene lost 6 bases and the J gene lost 0 bases, with 6 bases spanning the gap. CDR3 sequence (DNA): TGTGCCAGCAGCCACAATAGCAATCAGCCCCAGCATTTT. Protein sequence: CASSHNSNQPQHF.

The genes are TRBV19 and TRBJ2-3; the D gene is possibly TRBD1 (6 bases). The V end was cut by 6 bases, the J end by 0 bases, with 16 bases between. The CDR3 length is 16 residues. Germline CDR1 reads LNHDA; CDR2 reads SQIVND (reference sequence). The DNA for the CDR3 is TGTGCCAGTAGCGCTCGGACAGCCGCTAGCACAGATACGCAGTATTTT. This gives the protein CASSARTAASTDTQYF.

This chain uses TRBV2 with TRBJ1-1, with D possibly matching TRBD1 (6 bases). The germline CDR1 and CDR2 sequences are SNHLY and FYNNEI. With 7 bases removed from V and 1 base from J, the gap between germline ends came to 13 bases. This CDR3 region has 14 residues. Here the CDR3 reads CASNRVRKNTEAFF. CDR3 in DNA: TGTGCCAGCAACAGGGTTAGGAAGAACACTGAAGCTTTCTTT.

The CDR3 loop reads CASSPGTGTSPLHF. The CDR3 DNA reads as TGTGCCAGCAGCCCCGGGACAGGGACTTCACCCCTCCACTTT. The chain recombines TRBV6-5 with TRBJ1-6, with 9 bases fitting TRBD1. Germline lookup yields CDR1 MNHEY and CDR2 SVGAGI. CDR3 length equals 14 residues. The J segment lost 9 bases and the V segment lost 6 bases, leaving 6 bases of the junction unmatched.

The chain links TRBV6-2 or TRBV6-3 to TRBJ1-5; D unresolved. The germline V gene encodes CDR1 MNHEY and CDR2 SVGEGT. The V end lost 0 bases, the J end lost 2 bases, and 8 bases lay between the germline ends. The CDR3 spans 15 residues. CDR3: CASSYSRVGNQPQHF. The CDR3 nucleotides read TGTGCCAGCAGTTACTCTCGGGTAGGCAATCAGCCCCAGCATTTT.

The chain couples TRBV29-1 to TRBJ1-1, with D maybe TRBD1 (6 bases). This CDR3 has 13 residues. The germline V gene has CDR1 SQVTM and CDR2 ANQGSEA. V shed 2 bases and J shed 7 bases, with 14 bases lying between them. The CDR3 loop reads CSVEIGQGREAFF. CDR3 DNA: TGCAGCGTTGAAATCGGGCAGGGGCGTGAAGCTTTCTTT.

The chain recombines TRBV10-3 with TRBJ1-2; weak D call: TRBD1 (6 bases). V lost 6 bases, J lost 0 bases, and 8 bases lay in between. Germline lookup yields CDR1 ENHRY and CDR2 SYGVKD. This CDR3 contains 13 residues. CDR3 DNA: TGTGCCATCAGGGACAGCTCTAACTATGGCTACACCTTC. This translates into CAIRDSSNYGYTF.

CDR3 amino acids: CASSPKRQGTQYF. CDR3 DNA sequence: TGTGCCAGCTCACCAAAGAGACAGGGGACCCAGTACTTC. V usage is TRBV18 and J usage is TRBJ2-5; 7 nucleotides align to TRBD1. CDR3 length: 13 residues. In germline, CDR1 is KGHSH, CDR2 LQKENI. V lost 2 bases and J lost 7; bases outside the gene matches: 4.

The chain couples TRBV24-1 to TRBJ1-2, with 7 nucleotides matching TRBD1. This CDR3 comprises 15 residues. The V gene end was trimmed by 4 bases and the J gene end by 4 bases; junction bases not matched to a gene: 8. The germline V gene encodes CDR1 KGHDR and CDR2 SFDVKD. CDR3 sequence (DNA): TGTGCCACCAGTGACCCCGGGACAGAACTCTATGGCTACACCTTC. It translates to CATSDPGTELYGYTF.

The chain couples TRBV6-5 to TRBJ2-7; no clear D. CDR3 size: 14 residues. Germline-derived CDR1 and CDR2 are MNHEY and SVGAGI. Trimming pared 6 bases from V and 2 bases from J, leaving 14 bases between. CDR3 nucleotide sequence: TGTGCCAGCAGGAGTGGGCAGATTACCTACGAGCAGTACTTC. This sequence encodes CASRSGQITYEQYF.

This clone was found once. The J gene is TRBJ1-1, the V gene TRBV11-2; TRBD1 is a possible D gene (5 bases). This CDR3 is 13 amino acids long. V was pared by 7 bases and J by 3 bases, with 12 bases between. Per germline, CDR1 SGHAT and CDR2 FQNNGV. CDR3 sequence: CASTATGDTEAFF. CDR3 in DNA: TGTGCCAGCACAGCCACGGGGGACACTGAAGCTTTCTTT.

The chain recombines TRBV7-9 with TRBJ1-1, with D maybe TRBD1 (6 bases). Trimming stripped 4 bases from V and 1 base from J, with 19 bases between. The CDR3 consists of 17 residues. The germline V gene encodes CDR1 SEHNR and CDR2 FQNEAQ (reference sequence). The CDR3 is CASSSNRDTEKNTEAFF. The DNA of the CDR3 is TGTGCCAGCAGCTCCAACCGGGACACCGAAAAGAACACTGAAGCTTTCTTT.

This sequence joins TRBV28 and TRBJ2-3; the match to TRBD2 covers 9 bases. The CDR3 contains 16 residues. The germline CDR1 and CDR2 sequences are MDHEN and SYDVKM. The J segment lost 4 bases and the V segment lost 6 bases, leaving 11 bases of the junction unmatched. CDR3 nucleotide sequence: TGTGCCAGCAGACGGATAGCGGGGGATATGGCAGATACGCAGTATTTT. The encoded protein is CASRRIAGDMADTQYF.

This clone was seen once. The V call is TRBV5-1, the J call TRBJ2-2; 10 bases align to TRBD2. This CDR3 has 15 amino acids. With V trimmed by 5 bases and J by 4 bases, 5 bases remained unmatched. Germline CDR1 is SGHRS and CDR2 is YFSETQ. CDR3 in amino acids: CASSSGTSVTGELFF. The CDR3 nucleotides read TGCGCCAGCAGTTCTGGGACTAGCGTCACCGGGGAGCTGTTTTTT. Based on the CDR3 plus reference TRBV5-1 and TRBJ2-2, the full variable domain is KAGVTQTPRYLIKTRGQQVTLSCSPISGHRSVSWYQQTPGQGLQFLFEYFSETQRNKGNFPGRFSGRQFSNSRSEMNVSTLELGDSALYLCASSSGTSVTGELFFGEGSRLTVL.

The genes are TRBV11-2 and TRBJ2-7; D gene uncertain. There are 13 residues in the CDR3. Trimming stripped 5 bases from V and 2 bases from J, with 10 bases between. CDR1 and CDR2 from the germline V gene are SGHAT and FQNNGV. The CDR3 protein is CASSEQVTYEQYF. CDR3 coding DNA: TGTGCCAGCAGCGAGCAGGTAACCTACGAGCAGTACTTC.

This clone came up a few times. The V call is TRBV5-1, the J call TRBJ2-1; 7 positions match TRBD2. This CDR3 is built from 15 residues. CDR1 is SGHRS, CDR2 YFSETQ, per germline. V shed 2 bases and J 0 bases; nucleotides not matched to a gene: 2. In DNA, the CDR3 is TGCGCCAGCAGCTTCGGGGGGAGCTCCTACAATGAGCAGTTCTTC. Its protein product is CASSFGGSSYNEQFF.

The chain is built from TRBV12-3 or TRBV12-4 and TRBJ2-1; the match to TRBD1 covers 7 bases. The CDR3 runs to 11 residues. V was clipped by 4 bases and J by 9 bases; unmatched bases: 0. CDR3 residues: CASSYRGEQFF. The CDR3 DNA follows: TGTGCCAGCAGTTACAGGGGTGAGCAGTTCTTC.

The chain combines TRBV7-3 with TRBJ2-2, with TRBD2 as a possible D gene (6 bases). Germline CDR1 is SGHTA and CDR2 is FQGTGA. The CDR3 consists of 16 residues. Deletions cut 5 bases from V and 0 bases from J, with 13 bases between. CDR3 amino acids: CASSRDGGPNTGELFF. The CDR3 DNA follows: TGTGCCAGCAGCCGAGACGGGGGTCCGAACACCGGGGAGCTGTTTTTT.

The V call is TRBV19, the J call TRBJ1-5; D perhaps matches TRBD1 (6 bases). V was clipped by 3 bases and J by 5 bases, with 17 bases between them. CDR1 is LNHDA and CDR2 is SQIVND in the germline V gene (reference sequence). The length of the CDR3 is 16 residues. CDR3 bases: TGTGCCAGTAGTATCCCTGGCAGGGGAGGGTATCAGCCCCAGCATTTT. Translation gives CASSIPGRGGYQPQHF.

V usage is TRBV7-9 and J usage is TRBJ1-1, with TRBD1 identical over 10 bases. The CDR3 is made up of 16 amino acids. Germline CDR1 SEHNR, CDR2 FQNEAQ (reference sequence). Losses at the gene ends were 6 bases for V and 1 base for J; bases not matched to a gene: 8. This CDR3 is CASRGQGPYPNTEAFF. The CDR3 bases are TGTGCCAGCAGGGGACAGGGGCCCTACCCGAACACTGAAGCTTTCTTT.

The chain is built from TRBV7-9 and TRBJ2-7, with D possibly being TRBD1 (6 bases). There are 14 residues in the CDR3. From germline, CDR1 is SEHNR and CDR2 FQNEAQ (reference sequence). V lost 1 base and J lost 3, with 10 bases in between. In DNA, the CDR3 is TGTGCCAGCAGCTTAGAACAGGGAATCTACGAGCAGTACTTC. This translates into CASSLEQGIYEQYF.

The rearrangement joins TRBV2 to TRBJ2-5, with 13 bases aligning to TRBD2. V lost 8 bases, J lost 4 bases, and 7 bases stayed unmatched. Germline V gene data show CDR1 as SNHLY and CDR2 as FYNNEI. CDR3 length: 15 residues. CDR3 in DNA: TGTGCCAGCCGAAGACTAGCGGGGGGTGCAGAGACCCAGTACTTC. Translating it yields CASRRLAGGAETQYF.

In this sample, this clone turned up a few times. The V call is TRBV2, the J call TRBJ2-5, with D perhaps TRBD2 (7 bases). Germline V CDR1 and CDR2: SNHLY, FYNNEI. Deletions cut 3 bases from V and 13 bases from J, with 9 bases between. CDR3 length: 10 amino acids. CDR3 bases: TGTGCCAGCAGTGACGGGGGGCTGTACTTC. The encoded protein is CASSDGGLYF.

The V gene is TRBV5-8, the J gene TRBJ1-1; perhaps TRBD1 as D (5 bases). Trimming pared 6 bases from V and 1 base from J, leaving 13 bases between. The CDR3 covers 14 residues. From germline, CDR1 is SGHTS and CDR2 YDEGEE. The DNA of the CDR3 is TGTGCCAGCATTCTCGCGACAGAGAACACTGAAGCTTTCTTT. It specifies CASILATENTEAFF.

The rearrangement links TRBV15 to TRBJ1-2; 7 bases map to TRBD1. CDR1 is LNHNV and CDR2 is YYDKDF in the germline V gene (reference sequence). The V gene end was trimmed by 1 base and the J gene end by 2 bases; junction bases not matched to a gene: 4. The CDR3 totals 15 residues. The CDR3 region has the DNA TGTGCCACCAGCAGAGGAGGGGGCACGAACTATGGCTACACCTTC. Protein: CATSRGGGTNYGYTF.